This T cell receptor beta chain was sequenced during a study of T cell repertoires in cytomegalovirus infection. Study-wide results and caveats: CMV-specific HLA-C-restricted TCR beta clonotypes dominated the ex vivo response. Based on cumulative public TCR beta family frequency, carriers of CMV plus the relevant HLA were identified.

This clonotype has a count of ten or more. The antigen is undetermined. Trimming took off 0 bases at V and 4 bases at J, with 18 bases between the two ends. The CDR3 consists of 17 residues. The germline V gene encodes CDR1 MNHEY and CDR2 SVGAGI. TCRdb called the reads again in MiXCR, with one record for every CDR3 protein. The sample consists of approximately 1,000,000 distinct CDR3 sequences, around 30% of them appearing once. This material consisted of cultured CD8+ T cells from PBMCs, taken from culture after CMV antigen stimulation. This TCR came from a human donor in good health (CMV status not recorded). Some clones in this sample may be carry-over from other donors' samples. V is TRBV6-5 and J is TRBJ1-2, with no clear D. The CDR3 bases are TGTGCCAGCAGTTACTCGAAGGCAGGTGGCGGTAGCTATGGCTACACCTTC. This encodes CASSYSKAGGGSYGYTF.